This entry concerns a single TCR beta chain. The data are from a study of blood T cell repertoires in COVID-19. Study-level information: Acute-phase and convalescent COVID-19 samples originated in the United States, Italy and Spain. PBMCs, B-cell-depleted T cells, or T cells were the source of the cDNA or gDNA that made up the material.

This CDR3 is built from 12 residues. V lost 3 bases to trimming and J lost 7 bases, with 6 bases between them. Looked up from germline, CDR1 is LGHDT and CDR2 is YNNKEL (reference sequence). In the authors' workflow: From reference gene primer amplification, estimates of nucleated cell counts were derived. The table came from immunoSEQ multiplex PCR; TCRdb's copy has only in-frame clones and leaves some out. That table gives V, J and clone size, and the DNA gave D and trimming. Found here are under 250,000 clones, more than 75% of them singletons; the top ten hold under 9%. This clonotype was obtained from a woman in her 70s with active or convalescent COVID-19. The sequenced sample consisted of peripheral blood. The V and J genes are TRBV3-1 (or the pseudogene TRBV3-2) and TRBJ1-4; the D is unclear. In nucleotides, the CDR3 is TGTGCCAGCAGCCATCCCTCTGAAAAACTGTTTTTT. Encoded protein: CASSHPSEKLFF.